This T cell receptor beta chain derives from a study of cytomegalovirus exposure and HLA in healthy donors. The V end lost 0 bases, the J end lost 0 bases, and 12 bases lay between the germline ends. Looked up from germline, CDR1 is GTSNPN and CDR2 is SVGIG (reference sequence). The CDR3 is made up of 16 amino acids. Method: immunoSEQ multiplex PCR; TCRdb's copy keeps in-frame clones and lacks some. The sample shows 190,000 or so clones, 84% of them seen only once. The chain uses TRBV30 and TRBJ1-3, with D maybe TRBD1 (5 bases). Sequencing was performed on PBMCs. This TCR came from a woman in her twenties or thirties in good health and CMV-seropositive. The CDR3 nucleotides are TGTGCCTGGAGTGTATATGGGGGACTCTCTGGAAACACCATATATTTT. It yields the protein CAWSVYGGLSGNTIYF.